This TCR beta chain was captured in a study of Ad26.COV2.S vaccination and SARS-CoV-2 variants. Findings and limits, study-wide: Vaccinees displayed broader spike-specific TCR repertoires than placebo recipients. A substantial breadth of spike-specific CD8+ and CD4+ T cell responses after vaccination has been reported.

As to this clone: Its specificity is unknown.

Profiling relied on immunoSEQ multiplex PCR, and the TCRdb table lists in-frame clones only, not all of them. The sample has roughly 180,000 clones, around 88% seen once. The CDR3 totals 14 residues. Trimming pared 1 base from V and 5 bases from J, leaving 8 bases between. Looked up from germline, CDR1 is SGHDN and CDR2 is FVKESK. The sequence came from a human donor who had recovered from COVID-19. V is TRBV14 and J is TRBJ2-2, with no clear D. The material was peripheral blood, obtained after recovery from COVID-19. CDR3 in amino acids: CASSQGMGTGELFF. The CDR3 coding sequence is TGTGCCAGCAGCCAAGGAATGGGAACCGGGGAGCTGTTTTTT.